The following is a T cell receptor (beta chain) sequence with its context. In TCRdb, the PCR reads were re-called with MiXCR into one record per CDR3 protein. This table has 6,600 or so distinct CDR3 sequences, approximately 50% appearing once. The data are from a study of CD4 and CD8 cells across lung adenocarcinoma regions. Localized lung adenocarcinoma, a non-small cell lung cancer, affected the donors. Trimming cost V 0 bases and J 3 bases; bases outside gene matches: 7. The germline V gene has CDR1 LGHNA and CDR2 YNFKEQ. CDR3 length: 17 amino acids. Sequenced sample: CD4+ T cells from the center of a lung tumor. The chain combines TRBV4-2 with TRBJ2-1; 8 nucleotides line up with TRBD2. This receptor was obtained from a female donor with lung adenocarcinoma. The CD4 and CD8 labels of this study may be unreliable. The CDR3 sequence is CASSQEHSGISYNEQFF. For the CDR3, the DNA is TGTGCCAGCAGCCAAGAACATAGCGGGATAAGCTACAATGAGCAGTTCTTC.